The 7 T cell receptor beta chains below come from one sample, sequenced in a study of shared clonotypes between healthy human individuals. Assay used: immunoSEQ multiplex PCR; TCRdb lists only in-frame clones, some missing. The data contain 2 million to 2.5 million clones, around 90% of them singletons. Sequencing input: naive CD4+ T cells from PBMCs. Subset: CD45RA+ positively selected. The receptors derive from a man younger than 30 in good health. Some clones in this sample may be carry-over from other donors' samples.

This chain's CDR3 is CASSPLSRKGLGTDTQYF. CDR3 in DNA: TGTGCCAGCAGCCCACTCTCCCGGAAGGGATTGGGCACAGATACGCAGTATTTT. The chain joins TRBV27 to TRBJ2-3; D remains ambiguous. This CDR3 region has 18 residues. V lost 6 bases to trimming and J lost 1 base, with 23 bases between them. Germline CDR1 is MNHEY and CDR2 is SMNVEV (reference sequence).

The chain joins TRBV2 to TRBJ2-1; D is unresolved. From germline, CDR1 is SNHLY and CDR2 FYNNEI. Trimming took 2 bases from V and 10 from J, leaving 12 bases between them. The CDR3 contains 13 residues. The CDR3 nucleotides read TGTGCCAGCAGTGAATTTCCCCTCGGGGAGCAGTTCTTC. The encoded protein is CASSEFPLGEQFF.

The chain uses TRBV28 and TRBJ2-2; no definite D call. The CDR3 length is 16 residues. Germline CDR1 is MDHEN and CDR2 is SYDVKM. V lost 7 bases and J 3 bases, leaving 18 bases between the germline ends. As DNA, the CDR3 is TGTGCCAGCACCCCTTACGGTCGGGCCTACACCGGGGAGCTGTTTTTT. It encodes CASTPYGRAYTGELFF.

The chain is built from TRBV12-5 and TRBJ2-1; 9 bases are shared with TRBD1. This CDR3 is built from 14 residues. From germline, CDR1 is LGHNT and CDR2 FRNRAP. The trim removed 9 bases at V and 5 bases at J, leaving 8 bases unmatched. CDR3 region: CARTGDRENNEQFF. CDR3 coding DNA: TGTGCTAGAACCGGGGACAGGGAAAACAATGAGCAGTTCTTC.

The J gene is TRBJ2-2, the V gene TRBV9; the match to TRBD2 covers 8 bases. The CDR3 has 15 amino acids. Trimming removed 0 bases from V and 4 bases from J; junction bases left unmatched: 2. Germline CDR1 reads SGDLS; CDR2 reads YYNGEE. The CDR3 sequence: CASSVASGPTGELFF. CDR3 DNA sequence: TGTGCCAGCAGCGTAGCTAGCGGGCCCACCGGGGAGCTGTTTTTT.

As for this clone: The same CDR3 arises from other DNA sequences in this sample as well. The chain has TRBV5-1 and TRBJ1-1, with no clear D. V was clipped by 0 bases and J by 4 bases, with 10 bases between them. Per the germline V gene, CDR1 is SGHRS and CDR2 is YFSETQ. The CDR3 totals 14 residues. The CDR3 DNA reads TGCGCCAGCAGCTTGGAGGGATTGGGCACTGAAGCTTTCTTT. Its translation is CASSLEGLGTEAFF.

This clone was seen a single time. CDR3 DNA sequence: TGCGCCAGCAGTCTCGGGACAGCCTACGAGCCCCAGCATTTT. It translates to CASSLGTAYEPQHF. V is TRBV23-1 and J is TRBJ1-5; the match to TRBD1 covers 7 bases. TRBV23-1 is treated as an ORF (open reading frame) with a function not yet certain. Trimming at V came to 4 bases and at J to 8 bases, leaving 8 bases not matched to a gene. The CDR3 is 14 amino acids.